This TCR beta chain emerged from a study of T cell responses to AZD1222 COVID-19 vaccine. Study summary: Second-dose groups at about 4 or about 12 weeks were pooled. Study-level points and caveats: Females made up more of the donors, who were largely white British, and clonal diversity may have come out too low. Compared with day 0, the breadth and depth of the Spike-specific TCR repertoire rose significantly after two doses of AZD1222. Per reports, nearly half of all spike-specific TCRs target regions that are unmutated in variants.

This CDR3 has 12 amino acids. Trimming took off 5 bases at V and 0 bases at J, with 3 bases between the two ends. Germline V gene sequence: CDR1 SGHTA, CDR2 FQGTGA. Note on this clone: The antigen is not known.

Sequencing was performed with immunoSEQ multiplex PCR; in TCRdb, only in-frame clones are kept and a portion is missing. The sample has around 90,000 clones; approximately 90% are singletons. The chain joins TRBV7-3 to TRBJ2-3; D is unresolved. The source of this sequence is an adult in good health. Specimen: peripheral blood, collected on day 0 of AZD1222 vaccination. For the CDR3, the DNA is TGTGCCAGCAGCAGTAGCACAGATACGCAGTATTTT. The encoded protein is CASSSSTDTQYF.